This T cell receptor beta chain was observed in a study of blood T cell repertoires in COVID-19. Clones were read by immunoSEQ multiplex PCR, and TCRdb kept only the in-frame ones, dropping some. The table has around 230,000 clones, approximately 85% seen once; the top ten hold 9.5% to 15%. The source of this sequence is a woman between 55 and 75 years old with active or convalescent COVID-19. The specimen sequenced was peripheral blood.

The CDR3 DNA is TGTGCCAGCACGGTACAGAACTATGGCTACACCTTC. It yields the protein CASTVQNYGYTF. J is TRBJ1-2 and V is TRBV6-4; D is unresolved. V lost 7 bases and J lost 2, with 8 bases in between. The CDR3 loop spans 12 amino acids. Germline assignment: CDR1 MRHNA and CDR2 SNTAGT.